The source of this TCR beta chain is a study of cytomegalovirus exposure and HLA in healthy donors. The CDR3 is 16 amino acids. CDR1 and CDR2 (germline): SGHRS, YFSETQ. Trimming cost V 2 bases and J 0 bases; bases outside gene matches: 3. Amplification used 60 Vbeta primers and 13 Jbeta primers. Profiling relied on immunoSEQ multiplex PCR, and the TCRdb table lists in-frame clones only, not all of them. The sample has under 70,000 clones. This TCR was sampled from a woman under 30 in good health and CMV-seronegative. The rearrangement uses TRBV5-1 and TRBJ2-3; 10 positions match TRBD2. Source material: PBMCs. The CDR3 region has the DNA TGCGCCAGCAGCTTACTAGCGGGGTACAGCACAGATACGCAGTATTTT. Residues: CASSLLAGYSTDTQYF.